This is a list of T cell receptor beta chains from one sample in a study of neoadjuvant anti-PD-1 for oral cavity cancer. TCRdb's copy holds only in-frame clones and misses some; the assay was immunoSEQ multiplex PCR. Among around 13,000 clones, about 73% were seen once, and the ten largest hold approximately 2%. The sample was PBMCs, taken before nivolumab (anti-PD-1) treatment. The receptor set was obtained from a person aged 35 to 85 with oral cavity squamous cell carcinoma. Both conserved end residues are part of each CDR3. A D gene is named only where the DNA matches it firmly. The listing skips clone size in some rows; elsewhere it reads once, few, many or a size class.

clone_size: few; j_call: TRBJ1-2; v_call: TRBV27; d_call: NA; cdr3_nt: TGTGCCAGCCAAGGGGTTTATGGCTACACCTTC; cdr3_aa: CASQGVYGYTF
clone_size: NA; j_call: TRBJ1-1; v_call: TRBV5-1; d_call: NA; cdr3_nt: TGCGCCAGCAGCAGGGAGCCGCGGATTGAAGCTTTCTTT; cdr3_aa: CASSREPRIEAFF
clone_size: NA; j_call: TRBJ2-1; v_call: TRBV27; d_call: TRBD2; cdr3_nt: TGTGCCAGCAGGACTAGCAGTCTCCATGAGCAGTTCTTC; cdr3_aa: CASRTSSLHEQFF
clone_size: once; j_call: TRBJ2-1; v_call: TRBV11-2; d_call: TRBD2; cdr3_nt: TGTGCCAGCAGTGGACTAGCGGGGAACAATGAGCAGTTCTTC; cdr3_aa: CASSGLAGNNEQFF
clone_size: NA; j_call: TRBJ2-6; v_call: TRBV29-1; d_call: NA; cdr3_nt: TGCAGCGTTGAAGCTGGGGCCAACGTCCTGACTTTC; cdr3_aa: CSVEAGANVLTF
clone_size: NA; j_call: TRBJ1-4; v_call: TRBV9; d_call: NA; cdr3_nt: TGTGCCAGCAGCGTAGGCAGCACTATTAATGAAAAACTGTTTTTT; cdr3_aa: CASSVGSTINEKLFF
clone_size: NA; j_call: TRBJ2-7; v_call: TRBV6-5; d_call: NA; cdr3_nt: TGTGCCAGCAGACCATTTCGGGGAACCGGCTACGAGCAGTACTTC; cdr3_aa: CASRPFRGTGYEQYF
clone_size: once; j_call: TRBJ2-7; v_call: TRBV4-1; d_call: NA; cdr3_nt: TGCGCCAGCAGCCAGATATCGGGACCGACCTACGAGCAGTACTTC; cdr3_aa: CASSQISGPTYEQYF
clone_size: NA; j_call: TRBJ1-1; v_call: TRBV25-1; d_call: TRBD1; cdr3_nt: TGTGCCAGCAGTGCCCCGACAGGGGGCAGGACTGAAGCTTTCTTT; cdr3_aa: CASSAPTGGRTEAFF
clone_size: NA; j_call: TRBJ1-2; v_call: TRBV19; d_call: NA; cdr3_nt: TGTGCCAGCGAGTCTTATGACTATGGCTACACCTTC; cdr3_aa: CASESYDYGYTF
clone_size: NA; j_call: TRBJ2-1; v_call: TRBV27; d_call: TRBD2; cdr3_nt: TGTGCCAGCAGTTTATACTTCGGCGGGAGATCCTACAATGAGCAGTTCTTC; cdr3_aa: CASSLYFGGRSYNEQFF
clone_size: NA; j_call: TRBJ2-4; v_call: TRBV2; d_call: TRBD2; cdr3_nt: TGTGCCAGCGGCCGACTAGCGGGAGAAGAGGGCATTCAGTACTTC; cdr3_aa: CASGRLAGEEGIQYF
clone_size: few; j_call: TRBJ2-5; v_call: TRBV21-1; d_call: NA; cdr3_nt: TGTGCCAGCAGCTCTCGACCGGGACAGTTCTGGGAGACCCAGTACTTC; cdr3_aa: CASSSRPGQFWETQYF
clone_size: NA; j_call: TRBJ1-1; v_call: TRBV7-9; d_call: NA; cdr3_nt: TGTGCCAGCAGCCCAACGTCAGGCACTGAAGCTTTCTTT; cdr3_aa: CASSPTSGTEAFF
clone_size: few; j_call: TRBJ1-2; v_call: TRBV7-8; d_call: NA; cdr3_nt: TGTGCCAGCAGTCGGTACGGGGATGGCTACACCTTC; cdr3_aa: CASSRYGDGYTF
clone_size: once; j_call: TRBJ2-7; v_call: TRBV27; d_call: TRBD1; cdr3_nt: TGTGCCAGCAGTTTGTCCGGGGCTCCGGGACAGAACGAGCAGTACTTC; cdr3_aa: CASSLSGAPGQNEQYF
clone_size: NA; j_call: TRBJ2-3; v_call: TRBV9; d_call: TRBD2; cdr3_nt: TGTGCCAGCAGCCCCCGGTCTAGCGGGGGGAGAGATACGCAGTATTTT; cdr3_aa: CASSPRSSGGRDTQYF
clone_size: NA; j_call: TRBJ2-2; v_call: TRBV19; d_call: TRBD1; cdr3_nt: TGTGCCAGTAGTATCGGGACAGGGGTGAACACCGGGGAGCTGTTTTTT; cdr3_aa: CASSIGTGVNTGELFF
clone_size: NA; j_call: TRBJ1-1; v_call: TRBV29-1; d_call: NA; cdr3_nt: TGCAGCGTTGCCTTGTCTACCGGGAACACTGAAGCTTTCTTT; cdr3_aa: CSVALSTGNTEAFF
clone_size: NA; j_call: TRBJ2-7; v_call: TRBV5-1; d_call: NA; cdr3_nt: TGCGCCAGCAGCTTGGAGGGAGGTCATACCTACGAGCAGTACTTC; cdr3_aa: CASSLEGGHTYEQYF
clone_size: NA; j_call: TRBJ2-7; v_call: TRBV5-1; d_call: NA; cdr3_nt: TGCGCCAGCAGCTTGGCCGAGGAAAGTCTTAGCAAGCAGTACTTC; cdr3_aa: CASSLAEESLSKQYF
clone_size: few; j_call: TRBJ1-2; v_call: TRBV6-5; d_call: NA; cdr3_nt: TGTGCCAGCAGTTACTCGAGCGAGTTAGGCTACACCTTC; cdr3_aa: CASSYSSELGYTF
clone_size: NA; j_call: TRBJ1-5; v_call: TRBV27; d_call: NA; cdr3_nt: TGTGCCAGCAGTCCCAGGAGGCCCGGCACGCCCCAGCATTTT; cdr3_aa: CASSPRRPGTPQHF
clone_size: NA; j_call: TRBJ1-2; v_call: TRBV18; d_call: NA; cdr3_nt: TGTGCCAGCTCACCACCGATTGGGAGGGGTCCAAATGGCTACACCTTC; cdr3_aa: CASSPPIGRGPNGYTF
clone_size: NA; j_call: TRBJ2-7; v_call: TRBV19; d_call: TRBD1; cdr3_nt: TGTGCCAGTAGTTCCTTACGACAGGGACCCTACGAGCAGTACTTC; cdr3_aa: CASSSLRQGPYEQYF
clone_size: few; j_call: TRBJ2-1; v_call: TRBV6-6; d_call: TRBD2; cdr3_nt: TGTGCCAGCAGTTACGGAGCGGGGACCTACAATGAGCAGTTCTTC; cdr3_aa: CASSYGAGTYNEQFF
clone_size: NA; j_call: TRBJ2-7; v_call: TRBV11-3; d_call: NA; cdr3_nt: TGTGCCAGCAGCTTACACCAGGGTTCGAACGAGCAGTACTTC; cdr3_aa: CASSLHQGSNEQYF
clone_size: few; j_call: TRBJ2-1; v_call: TRBV7-6; d_call: TRBD2; cdr3_nt: TGTGCCAGCAGCCAAACTAGCGGGAGGAGGAATGAGCAGTTCTTC; cdr3_aa: CASSQTSGRRNEQFF
clone_size: NA; j_call: TRBJ1-1; v_call: TRBV6-1; d_call: NA; cdr3_nt: TGTGCCAGCAGTGAACACTTACCGAACACTGAAGCTTTCTTT; cdr3_aa: CASSEHLPNTEAFF
clone_size: NA; j_call: TRBJ2-3; v_call: TRBV5-5; d_call: NA; cdr3_nt: TGTGCCAGCAATCCGACAGCCTCCCTAACCAGCACAGATACGCAGTATTTT; cdr3_aa: CASNPTASLTSTDTQYF
clone_size: NA; j_call: TRBJ1-1; v_call: TRBV19; d_call: TRBD1; cdr3_nt: TGTGCCAGTAGTATATCGACAGGGGCTGAAGCTTTCTTT; cdr3_aa: CASSISTGAEAFF
clone_size: NA; j_call: TRBJ2-5; v_call: TRBV7-9; d_call: TRBD1; cdr3_nt: TGTGCCAGCAGACCCATACAGGGGGCCCAAGAGACCCAGTACTTC; cdr3_aa: CASRPIQGAQETQYF
clone_size: NA; j_call: TRBJ1-1; v_call: TRBV6-1; d_call: NA; cdr3_nt: TGTGCCAGCACCGAAAGAGCAGGGGTCACTGAAGCTTTCTTT; cdr3_aa: CASTERAGVTEAFF
clone_size: few; j_call: TRBJ1-2; v_call: TRBV19; d_call: NA; cdr3_nt: TGTGCCAGTAGTGCCCAACAGGGTGCAGCCTATGGCTACACCTTC; cdr3_aa: CASSAQQGAAYGYTF
clone_size: few; j_call: TRBJ1-1; v_call: TRBV19; d_call: TRBD1; cdr3_nt: TGTGCCAGTACCTTGTTTACAGGGGTCGACACTGAAGCTTTCTTT; cdr3_aa: CASTLFTGVDTEAFF
clone_size: NA; j_call: TRBJ1-2; v_call: TRBV10-3; d_call: NA; cdr3_nt: TGTGCCATCAGTGAGTCCCGTCAAGGCTACACCTTC; cdr3_aa: CAISESRQGYTF
clone_size: once; j_call: TRBJ2-7; v_call: TRBV15; d_call: NA; cdr3_nt: TGTGCCACCAGCAGTGGAGGGGATACCTACGAGCAGTACTTC; cdr3_aa: CATSSGGDTYEQYF
clone_size: NA; j_call: TRBJ1-1; v_call: TRBV13; d_call: NA; cdr3_nt: TGTGCCAGCAGCTTCAGGGGCGGGGGATCTGAAGCTTTCTTT; cdr3_aa: CASSFRGGGSEAFF
clone_size: once; j_call: TRBJ1-1; v_call: TRBV28; d_call: NA; cdr3_nt: TGTGCCAGCAAGGAGGCGGGGATGAACACTGAAGCTTTCTTT; cdr3_aa: CASKEAGMNTEAFF
clone_size: NA; j_call: TRBJ2-7; v_call: TRBV6-5; d_call: TRBD1; cdr3_nt: TGTGCCAGCACCCGGGACAGGGGGGCCTACGAGCAGTACTTC; cdr3_aa: CASTRDRGAYEQYF
clone_size: few; j_call: TRBJ1-2; v_call: TRBV2; d_call: NA; cdr3_nt: TGTGCCAGCAAGGAGGACCCAGCTAACTATGGCTACACCTTC; cdr3_aa: CASKEDPANYGYTF
clone_size: NA; j_call: TRBJ2-1; v_call: TRBV5-1; d_call: NA; cdr3_nt: TGCGCCAGCAGCCTGGGGACCAACGTTTTGGCCAATGAGCAGTTCTTC; cdr3_aa: CASSLGTNVLANEQFF
clone_size: NA; j_call: TRBJ2-7; v_call: TRBV30; d_call: TRBD2; cdr3_nt: TGTGCCTGGAGTGTACAGGGACTAGCGGGAGGGCCGTTGGATGAGCAGTACTTC; cdr3_aa: CAWSVQGLAGGPLDEQYF
clone_size: NA; j_call: TRBJ1-2; v_call: TRBV27; d_call: TRBD1; cdr3_nt: TGTGCCAGCGGAACCCGGGACAGGGGGCACTCGAACTATGGCTACACCTTC; cdr3_aa: CASGTRDRGHSNYGYTF
clone_size: NA; j_call: TRBJ2-7; v_call: TRBV27; d_call: TRBD1; cdr3_nt: TGTGCCAGCAGTCCGGGACAGGGGCTGGCCTACGAGCAGTACTTC; cdr3_aa: CASSPGQGLAYEQYF
clone_size: NA; j_call: TRBJ2-7; v_call: TRBV28; d_call: NA; cdr3_nt: TGTGCCAGCAGTCCCGCCGGATATACCTACGAGCAGTACTTC; cdr3_aa: CASSPAGYTYEQYF
clone_size: NA; j_call: TRBJ2-3; v_call: TRBV19; d_call: NA; cdr3_nt: TGTGCCAGTAGTATTTCCCGCACAGATACGCAGTATTTT; cdr3_aa: CASSISRTDTQYF
clone_size: once; j_call: TRBJ2-7; v_call: TRBV5-5; d_call: NA; cdr3_nt: TGTGCCAGCAGCTTGGAATGGGGGGCCTACGAGCAGTACTTC; cdr3_aa: CASSLEWGAYEQYF
clone_size: NA; j_call: TRBJ1-3; v_call: TRBV30; d_call: NA; cdr3_nt: TGTGCCTGGAGTGGCACGTCTGGAAACACCATATATTTT; cdr3_aa: CAWSGTSGNTIYF
clone_size: NA; j_call: TRBJ2-2; v_call: TRBV5-6; d_call: TRBD2; cdr3_nt: TGTGCCAGCAGCGAGATAGCGGGGGGCACCGGGGAGCTGTTTTTT; cdr3_aa: CASSEIAGGTGELFF
clone_size: NA; j_call: TRBJ2-5; v_call: TRBV11-1; d_call: TRBD1; cdr3_nt: TGTGCCAGCAGCCCGGACAGGGAAGAGACCCAGTACTTC; cdr3_aa: CASSPDREETQYF
clone_size: few; j_call: TRBJ1-2; v_call: TRBV27; d_call: NA; cdr3_nt: TGTGCCAGCAGTTTAGGGGGAGTAGCTAACTATGGCTACACCTTC; cdr3_aa: CASSLGGVANYGYTF
clone_size: NA; j_call: TRBJ2-4; v_call: TRBV5-1; d_call: TRBD1; cdr3_nt: TGCGCCAGCAGCAACGCCGGGACAGGGGTGAACATTCAGTACTTC; cdr3_aa: CASSNAGTGVNIQYF
clone_size: NA; j_call: TRBJ2-5; v_call: TRBV7-5; d_call: NA; cdr3_nt: TGTGTCAGAAGCTTGGAGACCCAGTACTTC; cdr3_aa: CVRSLETQYF
clone_size: NA; j_call: TRBJ1-1; v_call: TRBV5-1; d_call: TRBD1; cdr3_nt: TGCGCCAGCAGCCCATGGGACAGGGGTGGGCCGAACACTGAAGCTTTCTTT; cdr3_aa: CASSPWDRGGPNTEAFF